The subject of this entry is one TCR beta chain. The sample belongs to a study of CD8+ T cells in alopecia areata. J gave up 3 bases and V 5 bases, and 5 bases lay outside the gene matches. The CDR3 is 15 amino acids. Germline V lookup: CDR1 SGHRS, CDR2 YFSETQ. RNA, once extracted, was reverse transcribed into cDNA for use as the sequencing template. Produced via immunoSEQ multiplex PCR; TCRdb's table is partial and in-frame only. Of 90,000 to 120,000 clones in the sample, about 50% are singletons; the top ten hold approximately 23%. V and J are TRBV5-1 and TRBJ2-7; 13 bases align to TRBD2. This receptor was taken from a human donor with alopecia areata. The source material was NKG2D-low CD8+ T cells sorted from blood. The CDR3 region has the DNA TGCGCCAGCAGGGGACTAGCGGGACCCCTCTACGAGCAGTACTTC. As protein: CASRGLAGPLYEQYF.